The present T cell receptor (beta chain) was sequenced within a study of T cells in Graves' hyperthyroidism and ophthalmopathy. Study observations and caveats: Among thyroid clonotypes expanded above 0.001, most also appeared in blood.

The CDR3 length is 13 residues. V was shortened by 6 bases and J by 6 bases, with 11 bases between the two germline ends. Germline assignment: CDR1 ENHRY and CDR2 SYGVKD. RNA transcripts were the template for amplifying TCR beta CDR3 regions. A first-round RT-PCR of the TCR CDR3 used the HTBI primer set. One entry per CDR3 protein, called by TCRdb with MiXCR from the multiplex PCR reads. The table has 480,000 or so distinct CDR3 sequences, 40% to 50% seen once. Remarks on this clonotype: The antigen remains undetermined.

Exclusion of patients followed from uncontrolled infection, other autoimmune disease, pregnancy or lactation. The diagnostic basis comprised clinical symptoms, serum thyroxine and TRAb, thyroid ultrasound and orbital computed tomography. The J gene is TRBJ2-2, the V gene TRBV10-3; possible D gene TRBD1, 5 bases. This clonotype was sampled from an adult woman with Graves' disease, either hyperthyroidism or ophthalmopathy (not recorded which). The sequenced sample was peripheral blood or thyroid tissue (not recorded which). As DNA, the CDR3 is TGTGCCATCAGGGCACAGGTTGCCGGGGAGCTGTTTTTT. Its protein product is CAIRAQVAGELFF.